Listed here are 12 T cell receptor beta chains from one sample, sequenced in a study of shared clonotypes between healthy human individuals (dated by TCRdb to 2020 to 2021). To prepare the library, the immunoSEQ multiplex PCR assay was applied. TCRdb stores this immuneACCESS table with in-frame sequences only. Part of the clones is absent; in the studies checked, under half of the shortfall reflects unresolved V genes, and no reason is known for the rest. In this sample the table shows 650,000 to 800,000 clones, 92% of which occur a single time. The ten largest clones add up to roughly 24% of the sample. CD8 naive samples consisted of CD45RO-negative cells that were positively selected for CCR7, yielding a CD45RA+CCR7+ population without TemRA cells. The sequenced sample was naive CD8+ T cells sorted from blood. The meaning of the sample's cell subset or site label: CD45RA+CCR7+. The receptors shown here come from a young man in good health.

The chain couples TRBV12-5 to TRBJ1-2; 8 positions agree with TRBD1. CDR3 length: 14 residues. Per the germline V gene, CDR1 is LGHNT and CDR2 is FRNRAP. V gave up 5 bases and J gave up 7 bases; unmatched junction bases: 9. This chain's CDR3 is CASGPGQGGSGYTF. CDR3 coding DNA: TGTGCTAGTGGTCCAGGACAGGGAGGTAGTGGCTACACCTTC.

The chain has TRBV15 and TRBJ2-7; the match to TRBD2 covers 11 bases. V was pared by 6 bases and J by 2 bases, with 6 bases of the junction left unmatched. Germline CDR1 reads LNHNV; CDR2 reads YYDKDF (reference sequence). This CDR3 contains 15 residues. The CDR3 DNA reads as TGTGCCACCAGGGATAGCGGGAGGGCCCCCTACGAGCAGTACTTC. Protein sequence: CATRDSGRAPYEQYF. Full variable domain (remainder filled in from reference TRBV15 and TRBJ2-7): DAMVIQNPRYQVTQFGKPVTLSCSQTLNHNVMYWYQQKSSQAPKLLFHYYDKDFNNEADTPDNFQSRRPNTSFCFLDIRSPGLGDTAMYLCATRDSGRAPYEQYFGPGTRLTVT.

Details on this clone: The sample contains more than one DNA sequence encoding this CDR3. The chain joins TRBV19 to TRBJ1-1; D gene ambiguous. Germline V lookup: CDR1 LNHDA, CDR2 SQIVND (reference sequence). The CDR3 sequence is 13 residues long. V lost 3 bases and J 1 base, leaving 6 bases between the germline ends. DNA for the CDR3: TGTGCCAGTAGTATCCTTGAGAACACTGAAGCTTTCTTT. It yields the protein CASSILENTEAFF.

A remark on this clone: Other DNA sequences of this sample code for an identical CDR3. V usage is TRBV18 and J usage is TRBJ2-7; D remains ambiguous. V was pared by 2 bases and J by 2 bases, with 13 bases between. CDR3 size: 15 residues. Per germline, CDR1 KGHSH and CDR2 LQKENI. The CDR3 nucleotides are TGTGCCAGCTCACCAAATCGGCAGGATGCCTACGAGCAGTACTTC. As protein: CASSPNRQDAYEQYF.

This clone came up a few times. The J gene is TRBJ1-2, the V gene TRBV21-1; the table calls TRBD1, which could not be checked here. TRBV21-1 is a listed pseudogene. There are 15 residues in the CDR3. CDR3 DNA: TGTGCCAGCAGCACCAAACGACAGATCGACTATGGCTACACCTTC. Protein: CASSTKRQIDYGYTF.

Remarks on this clone: The same CDR3 can be traced to other DNA sequences in this sample. The V and J genes are TRBV11-2 and TRBJ1-1; D possibly corresponds to TRBD1 (6 bases). CDR3 length equals 14 residues. V was trimmed by 6 bases and J by 0 bases, leaving 11 bases between them. Per the germline V gene, CDR1 is SGHAT and CDR2 is FQNNGV. CDR3 DNA sequence: TGTGCCAGCAGAGAGACAGGTGTGAACACTGAAGCTTTCTTT. Translated: CASRETGVNTEAFF.

This chain connects TRBV27 to TRBJ2-7; a weak D match, TRBD1 (6 bases). Germline V gene data show CDR1 as MNHEY and CDR2 as SMNVEV (reference sequence). V dropped 5 bases and J dropped 4 bases, with 15 bases sitting between them. This CDR3 comprises 14 residues. CDR3 DNA: TGTGCCAGCAGTGCAGGCGCAGGGGCGTACGAGCAGTACTTC. This sequence encodes CASSAGAGAYEQYF.

The chain has TRBV7-3 and TRBJ2-3; D is possibly TRBD2 (6 bases). The CDR3 length is 16 residues. V was clipped by 1 base and J by 0 bases, with 11 bases between them. Germline CDR1 and CDR2: SGHTA and FQGTGA. CDR3 sequence reads: CASSLMRGSSTDTQYF. The CDR3 nucleotides read TGTGCCAGCAGCTTAATGCGGGGCTCTAGCACAGATACGCAGTATTTT.

The chain couples TRBV28 to TRBJ1-1; D is uncertain. Germline V gene data show CDR1 as MDHEN and CDR2 as SYDVKM. The CDR3 consists of 13 residues. Trimming left V 3 bases short and J 1 base short, with 6 bases between. DNA of the CDR3: TGTGCCAGCAGTTTTGTAAGGAACACTGAAGCTTTCTTT. Protein: CASSFVRNTEAFF. Full variable domain (remainder filled in from reference TRBV28 and TRBJ1-1): DVKVTQSSRYLVKRTGEKVFLECVQDMDHENMFWYRQDPGLGLRLIYFSYDVKMKEKGDIPEGYSVSREKKERFSLILESASTNQTSMYLCASSFVRNTEAFFGQGTRLTVV.

The chain has TRBV19 and TRBJ2-1; D is ambiguous. The CDR3 spans 12 residues. Trimming cost V 3 bases and J 6 bases, with 6 bases left between them. The germline CDR1 and CDR2 sequences are LNHDA and SQIVND (reference sequence). CDR3 region: CASSIWANEQFF. The CDR3 DNA sequence: TGTGCCAGTAGTATCTGGGCCAATGAGCAGTTCTTC. The whole variable domain, filled in from reference TRBV19 and TRBJ2-1, reads DGGITQSPKYLFRKEGQNVTLSCEQNLNHDAMYWYRQDPGQGLRLIYYSQIVNDFQKGDIAEGYSVSREKKESFPLTVTSAQKNPTAFYLCASSIWANEQFFGPGTRLTVL.

The chain uses TRBV7-9 and TRBJ2-2; the D is unclear. From germline, CDR1 is SEHNR and CDR2 FQNEAQ (reference sequence). The CDR3 is made up of 13 amino acids. Trimming took 4 bases from V and 7 from J, leaving 10 bases between them. CDR3 in amino acids: CASSSGRIGELFF. For the CDR3, the DNA is TGTGCCAGCAGCTCCGGACGTATCGGGGAGCTGTTTTTT.

The rearrangement joins TRBV7-9 to TRBJ2-6, with TRBD1 matching 9 bases. Germline CDR1 reads SEHNR; CDR2 reads FQNEAQ (reference sequence). This CDR3 has 18 amino acids. J gave up 0 bases and V 7 bases, and 10 bases lay outside the gene matches. CDR3 region: CASTTNRDRASGANVLTF. Written as DNA, the CDR3 is TGTGCCAGCACTACCAACCGGGACAGGGCCTCTGGGGCCAACGTCCTGACTTTC. The complete variable domain, with remaining parts taken from reference TRBV7-9 and TRBJ2-6, reads DTGVSQNPRHKITKRGQNVTFRCDPISEHNRLYWYRQTLGQGPEFLTYFQNEAQLEKSRLLSDRFSAERPKGSFSTLEIQRTEQGDSAMYLCASTTNRDRASGANVLTFGAGSRLTVL.